This is a list of T cell receptor beta chains from one sample in a study of blood T cell repertoires in COVID-19. Sequencing used immunoSEQ multiplex PCR; TCRdb keeps in-frame clones, though not all of them. Among about 410,000 clones listed, around 89% were seen once. The sample comprised peripheral blood. These receptors all come from a woman between 40 and 50 years old with COVID-19, enrolled during active disease. Both conserved end residues are part of each CDR3. A D gene is named only where the DNA matches it firmly. The size entry is marked missing in some rows and otherwise reads once, few, many or a size class.

v_call	d_call	clone_size	j_call	cdr3_aa	cdr3_nt
TRBV19	TRBD2	NA	TRBJ2-7	CASSIDKRDAQYF	TGTGCCAGTAGTATAGACAAGCGGGACGCGCAGTACTTC
TRBV6-1	NA	NA	TRBJ2-7	CASSEDRQGYYEQYF	TGTGCCAGCAGTGAAGATCGGCAGGGATACTACGAGCAGTACTTC
TRBV7-3	TRBD1	NA	TRBJ2-2	CASSLQGAGELFF	TGTGCCAGCAGCTTACAGGGGGCTGGGGAGCTGTTTTTT
TRBV6-5	NA	few	TRBJ1-3	CASSYSFTVENTIYF	TGTGCCAGCAGTTACTCGTTTACAGTAGAAAACACCATATATTTT
TRBV6-5	NA	few	TRBJ1-5	CASSSRRGGSQPQHF	TGTGCCAGCAGTTCGAGAAGGGGAGGATCTCAGCCCCAGCATTTT
TRBV5-4	TRBD1	NA	TRBJ1-3	CAGGTAGNTIYF	TGTGCCGGGGGGACAGCTGGAAACACCATATATTTT
TRBV19	NA	NA	TRBJ1-1	CASSLRQASVDTEAFF	TGTGCCAGTAGTCTAAGACAGGCATCGGTGGACACTGAAGCTTTCTTT
TRBV29-1	NA	NA	TRBJ2-5	CSAYRVQETQYF	TGCAGCGCATACAGGGTCCAAGAGACCCAGTACTTC
TRBV25-1	NA	NA	TRBJ1-2	CASSLSGYGYTF	TGTGCCAGCAGCCTATCAGGTTATGGCTACACCTTC
TRBV7-8	TRBD1	NA	TRBJ1-2	CASSSGQGSGYTF	TGTGCCAGCAGCTCCGGACAGGGGAGCGGCTACACCTTC
TRBV6-5	NA	NA	TRBJ1-2	CASRTPGYYGYTF	TGTGCCAGCAGGACACCAGGGTACTATGGCTACACCTTC
TRBV7-2	NA	NA	TRBJ2-3	CASSLQQSTDTQYF	TGTGCCAGCAGCTTACAACAAAGCACAGATACGCAGTATTTT
TRBV9	NA	NA	TRBJ1-2	CASSVSPTGTYGYTF	TGTGCCAGCAGCGTAAGCCCCACAGGCACCTATGGCTACACCTTC
TRBV6-2/TRBV6-3	NA	NA	TRBJ1-5	CASSFHLRDTHNQPQHF	TGTGCCAGCAGTTTCCACCTCCGGGACACCCACAATCAGCCCCAGCATTTT
TRBV5-6	NA	NA	TRBJ1-5	CASSKFQVSNQPQHF	TGTGCCAGCAGCAAGTTTCAGGTTAGCAATCAGCCCCAGCATTTT
TRBV27	TRBD1	NA	TRBJ1-1	CASSLSPRDRAAGNTEAFF	TGTGCCAGCAGTTTATCGCCCCGGGACAGGGCGGCGGGGAACACTGAAGCTTTCTTT
TRBV21-1	NA	NA	TRBJ2-7	CASSKGTTGHYYEQYF	TGTGCCAGCAGCAAAGGTACGACAGGCCATTACTACGAGCAGTACTTC
TRBV28	TRBD1	NA	TRBJ1-2	CASSLTGGLGGYTF	TGTGCCAGCAGTCTCACAGGGGGCCTGGGTGGCTACACCTTC
TRBV30	NA	NA	TRBJ1-5	CAWASGVEQPQHF	TGTGCCTGGGCGTCAGGGGTAGAACAGCCCCAGCATTTT
TRBV7-3	NA	NA	TRBJ1-5	CASMRQTNQPQHF	TGTGCCAGCATGCGACAGACGAATCAGCCCCAGCATTTT
TRBV19	TRBD1	NA	TRBJ2-7	CASRSPGDRSYEQYF	TGTGCCAGTAGATCCCCGGGGGACAGGTCCTACGAGCAGTACTTC
TRBV6-5	NA	NA	TRBJ1-2	CASSRLGSYTF	TGTGCCAGCAGCCGTCTAGGTAGCTACACCTTC
TRBV6-4	NA	NA	TRBJ2-1	CASSGVSGNEQFF	TGTGCCAGCAGCGGAGTCTCTGGCAATGAGCAGTTCTTC
TRBV12-3/TRBV12-4	TRBD1	NA	TRBJ1-2	CASSRDSYGYTF	TGTGCCAGCAGTAGGGACAGCTATGGCTACACCTTC
TRBV18	TRBD1	NA	TRBJ2-3	CASSPKKGAMTDTQYF	TGTGCCAGCTCCCCCAAGAAGGGGGCAATGACAGATACGCAGTATTTT
TRBV19	NA	NA	TRBJ1-6	CASSPFRGNSPLHF	TGTGCCAGTAGCCCCTTTCGCGGGAATTCACCCCTCCACTTT
TRBV7-9	TRBD2	NA	TRBJ2-1	CASSLTAGLGLNEQFF	TGTGCCAGCAGCTTAACAGCGGGACTAGGTTTGAATGAGCAGTTCTTC
TRBV3-1/TRBV3-2	NA	few	TRBJ2-1	CASSQASRDEQFF	TGTGCCAGCAGCCAGGCATCGAGGGATGAGCAGTTCTTC
TRBV28	NA	NA	TRBJ1-5	CASRTLGRQFYSNQPQHF	TGTGCCAGCAGGACTCTCGGGAGGCAGTTCTATAGCAATCAGCCCCAGCATTTT
TRBV2	TRBD1	once	TRBJ1-1	CASKFQGVGLSRTEAFF	TGTGCCAGCAAGTTCCAGGGGGTTGGCTTATCACGCACTGAAGCTTTCTTT
TRBV7-9	TRBD1	NA	TRBJ1-1	CASSSEGQGAGNTEAFF	TGTGCCAGCAGCTCAGAGGGACAGGGGGCTGGGAACACTGAAGCTTTCTTT
TRBV9	NA	NA	TRBJ1-2	CASTVSPGYGYTF	TGTGCCAGCACAGTATCCCCTGGCTATGGCTACACCTTC
TRBV6-6	NA	NA	TRBJ1-1	CASSYSASNTEAFF	TGTGCCAGCAGTTACTCCGCGTCGAACACTGAAGCTTTCTTT
TRBV5-4	TRBD1	NA	TRBJ1-6	CASSWDTGAASPLHF	TGTGCCAGCAGCTGGGACACAGGGGCGGCTTCACCCCTCCACTTT
TRBV18	TRBD1	NA	TRBJ2-5	CASSPNRGQVETQYF	TGTGCCAGCTCACCAAACAGGGGGCAGGTGGAGACCCAGTACTTC
TRBV30	TRBD2	NA	TRBJ2-3	CAWSLLAGGADTQYF	TGTGCCTGGAGTCTACTAGCGGGAGGTGCAGATACGCAGTATTTT
TRBV18	NA	NA	TRBJ1-1	CASSPGGKNTEAFF	TGTGCCAGCTCACCGGGGGGGAAGAACACTGAAGCTTTCTTT
TRBV28	NA	NA	TRBJ1-2	CASATGVGYTF	TGTGCCAGCGCGACGGGAGTTGGCTACACCTTC
TRBV7-2	TRBD1	NA	TRBJ2-6	CASRGQGAQTGANVLTF	TGTGCCAGCAGGGGACAGGGGGCGCAGACTGGGGCCAACGTCCTGACTTTC